Below, 17 T cell receptor beta chains from the same sample are listed, as sequenced in a study of blood T cell repertoires in COVID-19. Profiled with immunoSEQ multiplex PCR; TCRdb holds only in-frame clones, not every one. There are around 140,000 clones in the sample; under 90% occur only once, and roughly 9.1% lies in the top ten. The specimen sequenced was peripheral blood. These TCRs come from a woman aged 55-70 years with active or convalescent COVID-19.

The chain has TRBV6-1 and TRBJ2-7; TRBD1 is a possible D gene (5 bases). CDR1 and CDR2 (germline): MNHNS, SASEGT. With 2 bases removed from V and 6 bases from J, the gap between germline ends came to 11 bases. This CDR3 has 13 residues. The CDR3 DNA sequence: TGTGCCAGCAGTGAACTCCAGGGTTCCGAGCAGTACTTC. It codes for CASSELQGSEQYF.

To note about this clone: The junction and the germline gene differ at one end; a read error may be behind it. The chain uses TRBV25-1 and TRBJ1-1; perhaps TRBD1 as D (5 bases). The CDR3 is 16 residues long. Germline V gives CDR1 MGHDK, CDR2 SYGVNS. The CDR3 DNA sequence: TGTGCCAGCAGTGAATTGGCCGGGGGGGGGAACCCTGAAGCTTTCTTT. Its protein is CASSELAGGGNPEAFF.

The chain combines TRBV7-2 with TRBJ1-5; D possibly corresponds to TRBD1 (5 bases). The CDR3 is 15 residues long. Trimming cost V 2 bases and J 2 bases, with 10 bases left between them. Germline V CDR1 and CDR2: SGHTA, FQGNSA. CDR3 protein: CASSLSGYGNQPQHF. The CDR3 bases are TGTGCCAGCAGCTTATCAGGGTATGGCAATCAGCCCCAGCATTTT.

The V gene is TRBV25-1, the J gene TRBJ2-7; D might be TRBD1 (6 bases). The CDR3 covers 15 residues. Trimming left V 4 bases short and J 0 bases short, with 13 bases between. The germline CDR1 and CDR2 sequences are MGHDK and SYGVNS. CDR3 amino acids: CASSGDTRSSYEQYF. The CDR3 nucleotides read TGTGCCAGCAGTGGGGACACAAGAAGCTCCTACGAGCAGTACTTC.

This clone showed up just a few times. Mismatch with germline at one junction end may stem from a read error. V gene TRBV7-7 combines with J gene TRBJ2-2, with D possibly being TRBD1 (5 bases). The CDR3 totals 15 residues. Germline-derived CDR1 and CDR2 are SSHAT and FNYEAQ (reference sequence). DNA for the CDR3: TGTGCTAGCAGCTTAGATGGGGCAGACACCGGGGAGCTGTTTTTT. Encoded protein: CASSLDGADTGELFF.

This clone was recorded at least ten times. This chain joins TRBV27 and TRBJ2-1; tentative D call: TRBD1 (6 bases). Germline V gene lookup returns CDR1 MNHEY and CDR2 SMNVEV (reference sequence). Trimming removed 6 bases from V and 5 bases from J, with 14 bases in between. The CDR3 spans 14 residues. The CDR3 region is CASSDRYTDNEQFF. The CDR3 DNA reads TGTGCCAGCAGCGACAGGTACACCGACAATGAGCAGTTCTTC.

V and J are TRBV4-1 and TRBJ2-3; a weak D match, TRBD2 (6 bases). The CDR3 is 15 residues long. CDR1 is MGHRA, CDR2 YSYEKL, per germline. With 0 bases removed from V and 2 bases from J, the gap between germline ends came to 9 bases. The CDR3 region has the DNA TGCGCCAGCAGCCAAGAGGGGGGAGACACAGATACGCAGTATTTT. Protein sequence: CASSQEGGDTDTQYF.

The genes are TRBV28 and TRBJ2-1; 7 nucleotides agree with TRBD2. The germline CDR1 and CDR2 sequences are MDHEN and SYDVKM. V trimming: 7 bases; J trimming: 1 base; junction bases outside the gene matches: 7. The CDR3 has 15 amino acids. Here the CDR3 reads CASIPPGGSYNEQFF. In nucleotides, the CDR3 is TGTGCCAGCATCCCACCGGGAGGTTCCTACAATGAGCAGTTCTTC.

This chain links TRBV20-1 with TRBJ2-7, with no clear D. V was clipped by 7 bases and J by 3 bases, with 10 bases between them. This CDR3 is built from 11 residues. The germline V gene encodes CDR1 DFQATT and CDR2 SNEGSKA (reference sequence). CDR3 coding DNA: TGCAGTGGCGGTACTCTCTACGAGCAGTACTTC. Encoded protein: CSGGTLYEQYF.

This clone is a singleton in its sample. The chain combines TRBV7-2 with TRBJ2-2; TRBD2 is a possible D gene (7 bases). The CDR3 is 14 amino acids. CDR1 and CDR2 from the germline V gene are SGHTA and FQGNSA. Trimming pared 7 bases from V and 5 bases from J, leaving 14 bases between. As DNA, the CDR3 is TGTGCCAGCATCCAGGGAGGGGGAACCGGGGAGCTGTTTTTT. As protein: CASIQGGGTGELFF. Full variable domain (outside the CDR3, taken from reference TRBV7-2 and TRBJ2-2): GAGVSQSPSNKVTEKGKDVELRCDPISGHTALYWYRQSLGQGLEFLIYFQGNSAPDKSGLPSDRFSAERTGGSVSTLTIQRTQQEDSAVYLCASIQGGGTGELFFGEGSRLTVL.

The genes are TRBV2 and TRBJ2-2; 9 bases match TRBD1. Germline values: CDR1 SNHLY, CDR2 FYNNEI. CDR3 size: 14 residues. V lost 10 bases, J lost 1 base, and 4 bases stayed unmatched. This CDR3 reads CATRQGENTGELFF. The CDR3 region has the DNA TGTGCCACTCGACAGGGGGAGAACACCGGGGAGCTGTTTTTT.

This clone has just one count. V and J are TRBV27 and TRBJ1-5, with a weak D call TRBD1 (6 bases). The germline gives CDR1 MNHEY, CDR2 SMNVEV (reference sequence). Trimming pared 3 bases from V and 1 base from J, leaving 10 bases between. The CDR3 totals 15 residues. The CDR3 here is CASSFSRGSNQPQHF. The CDR3 coding sequence is TGTGCCAGCAGTTTTAGCAGGGGAAGCAATCAGCCCCAGCATTTT.

The chain combines TRBV19 with TRBJ2-7; tentative D call: TRBD2 (6 bases). There are 14 residues in the CDR3. V was pared by 0 bases and J by 4 bases, with 10 bases between. Germline V gene data show CDR1 as LNHDA and CDR2 as SQIVND (reference sequence). CDR3 amino acids: CASSIDGEVYEQYF. The CDR3 DNA is TGTGCCAGTAGTATAGATGGGGAGGTTTACGAGCAGTACTTC.

The genes are TRBV25-1 and TRBJ2-2, with D tentatively TRBD2 (5 bases). V was cut by 0 bases and J by 4 bases, with 12 bases left in between. The CDR3 is made up of 16 amino acids. Germline V CDR1 and CDR2: MGHDK, SYGVNS. The DNA of the CDR3 is TGTGCCAGCAGTGAATATAGTAGAGGGTTCACCGGGGAGCTGTTTTTT. Its translation is CASSEYSRGFTGELFF. Full variable domain (outside the CDR3, taken from reference TRBV25-1 and TRBJ2-2): EADIYQTPRYLVIGTGKKITLECSQTMGHDKMYWYQQDPGMELHLIHYSYGVNSTEKGDLSSESTVSRIRTEHFPLTLESARPSHTSQYLCASSEYSRGFTGELFFGEGSRLTVL.

V and J are TRBV7-3 and TRBJ2-1; 14 bases map to TRBD2. The CDR3 extends over 16 amino acids. Germline assignment: CDR1 SGHTA and CDR2 FQGTGA. The V segment lost 2 bases and the J segment 7 bases; nucleotides outside the gene matches: 4. The CDR3 region is CASSLEGTSGRNEQFF. DNA of the CDR3: TGTGCCAGCAGCTTAGAGGGGACTAGCGGGAGAAATGAGCAGTTCTTC. Full variable domain (rest looked up from reference TRBV7-3 and TRBJ2-1): GAGVSQTPSNKVTEKGKYVELRCDPISGHTALYWYRQSLGQGPEFLIYFQGTGAADDSGLPNDRFFAVRPEGSVSTLKIQRTERGDSAVYLCASSLEGTSGRNEQFFGPGTRLTVL.

The chain employs TRBV7-2 and TRBJ2-2, with D perhaps TRBD2 (6 bases). V was clipped by 0 bases and J by 4 bases, with 12 bases between them. CDR3 length: 16 amino acids. Germline CDR1 SGHTA, CDR2 FQGNSA. CDR3 coding DNA: TGTGCCAGCAGCTTAGCGGGGGGATGGAGCACCGGGGAGCTGTTTTTT. This encodes CASSLAGGWSTGELFF. Looking up the rest from reference TRBV7-2 and TRBJ2-2 gives the full variable domain: GAGVSQSPSNKVTEKGKDVELRCDPISGHTALYWYRQSLGQGLEFLIYFQGNSAPDKSGLPSDRFSAERTGGSVSTLTIQRTQQEDSAVYLCASSLAGGWSTGELFFGEGSRLTVL.

The V call is TRBV29-1, the J call TRBJ2-3, with D possibly TRBD2 on 6 matching bases. The length of the CDR3 is 15 residues. The germline gives CDR1 SQVTM, CDR2 ANQGSEA. The V and J ends lost 3 bases and 2 bases respectively, with 15 bases between them. CDR3 loop: CSVDVGGTYTDTQYF. The CDR3 DNA sequence: TGCAGCGTTGATGTGGGGGGTACTTACACAGATACGCAGTATTTT.